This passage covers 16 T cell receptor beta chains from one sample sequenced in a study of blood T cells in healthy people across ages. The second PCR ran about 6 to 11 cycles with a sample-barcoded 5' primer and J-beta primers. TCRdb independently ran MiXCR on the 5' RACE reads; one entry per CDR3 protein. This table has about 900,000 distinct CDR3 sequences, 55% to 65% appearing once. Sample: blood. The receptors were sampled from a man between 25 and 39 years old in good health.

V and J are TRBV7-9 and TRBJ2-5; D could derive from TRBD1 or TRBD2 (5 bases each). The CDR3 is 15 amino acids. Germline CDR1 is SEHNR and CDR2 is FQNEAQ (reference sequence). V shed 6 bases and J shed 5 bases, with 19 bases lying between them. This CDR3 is CASSPLRGGDETQYF. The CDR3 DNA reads TGTGCCAGCAGTCCTCTACGGGGTGGGGACGAGACCCAGTACTTC. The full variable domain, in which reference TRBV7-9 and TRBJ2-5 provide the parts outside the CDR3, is DTGVSQNPRHKITKRGQNVTFRCDPISEHNRLYWYRQTLGQGPEFLTYFQNEAQLEKSRLLSDRFSAERPKGSFSTLEIQRTEQGDSAMYLCASSPLRGGDETQYFGPGTRLLVL.

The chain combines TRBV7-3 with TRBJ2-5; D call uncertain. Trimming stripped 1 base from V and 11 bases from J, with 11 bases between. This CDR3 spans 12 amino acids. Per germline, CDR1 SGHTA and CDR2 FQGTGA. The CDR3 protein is CASSLSPGAQYF. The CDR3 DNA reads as TGTGCCAGCAGCTTAAGCCCGGGTGCGCAGTACTTC.

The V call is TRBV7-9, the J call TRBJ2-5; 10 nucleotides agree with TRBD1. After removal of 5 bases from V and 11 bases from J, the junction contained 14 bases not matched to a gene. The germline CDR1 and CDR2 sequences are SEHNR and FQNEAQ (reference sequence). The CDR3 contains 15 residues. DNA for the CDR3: TGTGCCAGCAGCCCCCGGGACAGGGGTGGTGATGAGCAGTACTTC. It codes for CASSPRDRGGDEQYF.

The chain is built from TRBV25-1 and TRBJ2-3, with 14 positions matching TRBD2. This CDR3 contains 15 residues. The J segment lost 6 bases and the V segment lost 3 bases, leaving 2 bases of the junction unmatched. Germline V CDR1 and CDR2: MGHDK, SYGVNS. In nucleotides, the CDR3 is TGTGCCAGCAGTGACGGGACTAGCGGGGGCGATACGCAGTATTTT. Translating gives CASSDGTSGGDTQYF.

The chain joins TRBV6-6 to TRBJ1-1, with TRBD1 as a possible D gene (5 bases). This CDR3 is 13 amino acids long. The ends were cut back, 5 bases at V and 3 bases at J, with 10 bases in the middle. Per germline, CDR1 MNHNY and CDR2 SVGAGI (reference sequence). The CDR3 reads CASSRQMDTEAFF. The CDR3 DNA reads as TGTGCCAGCAGTAGACAGATGGACACTGAAGCTTTCTTT.

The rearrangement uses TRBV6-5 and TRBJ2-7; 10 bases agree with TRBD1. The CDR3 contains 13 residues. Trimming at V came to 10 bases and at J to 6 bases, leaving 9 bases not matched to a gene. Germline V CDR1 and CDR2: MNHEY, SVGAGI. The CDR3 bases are TGTGCCACCGGCGGACAGGGGGTTATCGAGCAGTACTTC. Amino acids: CATGGQGVIEQYF.

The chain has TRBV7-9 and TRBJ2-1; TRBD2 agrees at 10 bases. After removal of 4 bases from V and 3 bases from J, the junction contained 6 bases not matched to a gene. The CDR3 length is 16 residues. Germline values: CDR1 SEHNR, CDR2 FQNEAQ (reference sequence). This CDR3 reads CASSSLAGGLYNEQFF. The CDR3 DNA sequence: TGTGCCAGCAGCTCCTTAGCGGGGGGACTCTACAATGAGCAGTTCTTC.

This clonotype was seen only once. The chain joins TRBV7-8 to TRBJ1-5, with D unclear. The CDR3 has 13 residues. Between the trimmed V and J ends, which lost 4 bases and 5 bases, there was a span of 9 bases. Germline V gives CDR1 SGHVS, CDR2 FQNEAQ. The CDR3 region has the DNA TGTGCCAGCAGCTGGGGTAGGGATCAGCCCCAGCATTTT. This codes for CASSWGRDQPQHF.

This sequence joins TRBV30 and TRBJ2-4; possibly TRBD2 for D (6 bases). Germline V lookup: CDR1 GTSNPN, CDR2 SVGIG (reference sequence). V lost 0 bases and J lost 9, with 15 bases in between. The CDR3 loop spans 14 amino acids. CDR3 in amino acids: CAWSVQRLSGIQYF. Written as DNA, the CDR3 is TGTGCCTGGAGTGTACAAAGACTTAGCGGCATTCAGTACTTC.

CDR3 amino acids: CAISEPPGGPRTDTQYF. CDR3 DNA: TGTGCCATCAGTGAACCTCCAGGGGGTCCCCGCACAGATACGCAGTATTTT. The genes are TRBV10-3 and TRBJ2-3; 7 bases line up with TRBD1. The ends lost 3 bases at V and 1 base at J; junction bases unmatched: 10. Germline V CDR1 and CDR2: ENHRY, SYGVKD. This CDR3 spans 17 amino acids.

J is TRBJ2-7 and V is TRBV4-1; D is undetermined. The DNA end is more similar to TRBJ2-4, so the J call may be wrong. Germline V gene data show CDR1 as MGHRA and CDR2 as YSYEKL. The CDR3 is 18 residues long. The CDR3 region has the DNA TGCGCCAGCAGCCAAGTTTCGACACAGCAACTAGCCAAAAACATTCAGTACTTC. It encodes CASSQVSTQQLAKNIQYF.

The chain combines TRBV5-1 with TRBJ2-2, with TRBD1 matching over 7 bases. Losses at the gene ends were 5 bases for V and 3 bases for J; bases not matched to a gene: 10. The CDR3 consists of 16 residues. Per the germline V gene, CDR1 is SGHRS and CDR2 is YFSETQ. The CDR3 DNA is TGCGCCAGCAGATACAGGGGTTCAATGGACACCGGGGAGCTGTTTTTT. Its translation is CASRYRGSMDTGELFF.

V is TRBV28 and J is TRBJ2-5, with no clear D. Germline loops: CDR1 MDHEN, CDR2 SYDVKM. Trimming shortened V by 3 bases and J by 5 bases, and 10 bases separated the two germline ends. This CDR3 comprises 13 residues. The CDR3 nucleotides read TGTGCCAGCAGTTTCAGAGTTTGGGAGACCCAGTACTTC. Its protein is CASSFRVWETQYF.

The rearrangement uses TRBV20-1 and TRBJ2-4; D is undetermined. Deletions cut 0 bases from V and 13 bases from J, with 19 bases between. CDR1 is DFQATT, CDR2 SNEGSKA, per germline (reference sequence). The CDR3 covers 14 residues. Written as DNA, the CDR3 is TGCAGTGCTAGAGATTATAGACGGCACAATGAGCAGTACTTC. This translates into CSARDYRRHNEQYF.

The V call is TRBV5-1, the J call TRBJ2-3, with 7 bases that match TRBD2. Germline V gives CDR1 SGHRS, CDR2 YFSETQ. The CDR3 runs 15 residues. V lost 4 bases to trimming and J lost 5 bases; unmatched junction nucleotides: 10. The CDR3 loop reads CASSPPTSEGDTQYF. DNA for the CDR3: TGCGCCAGCAGCCCCCCTACTAGCGAGGGAGATACGCAGTATTTT.

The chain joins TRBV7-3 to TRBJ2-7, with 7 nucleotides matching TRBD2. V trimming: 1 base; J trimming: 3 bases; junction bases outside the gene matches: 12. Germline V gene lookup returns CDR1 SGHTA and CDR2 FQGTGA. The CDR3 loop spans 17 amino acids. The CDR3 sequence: CASSLRAGRAGNYEQYF. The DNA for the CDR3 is TGTGCCAGCAGCTTAAGGGCTGGGAGGGCCGGCAACTACGAGCAGTACTTC. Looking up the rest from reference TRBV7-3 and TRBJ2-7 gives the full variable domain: GAGVSQTPSNKVTEKGKYVELRCDPISGHTALYWYRQSLGQGPEFLIYFQGTGAADDSGLPNDRFFAVRPEGSVSTLKIQRTERGDSAVYLCASSLRAGRAGNYEQYFGPGTRLTVT.